These 25 T cell receptor beta chains came from one sample sequenced in a study of T cell responses to AZD1222 COVID-19 vaccine. Data came from immunoSEQ multiplex PCR; TCRdb stores just in-frame clones and leaves some out. The profile shows about 130,000 clones, around 90% of them singletons. The input for sequencing was peripheral blood, taken 28 days after the second AZD1222 dose. The receptors were sampled from an adult who received the AZD1222 COVID-19 vaccine.

V is TRBV28 and J is TRBJ1-6; weak D call: TRBD1 (5 bases). CDR1 MDHEN and CDR2 SYDVKM come from the germline V gene. Trimming cost V 1 base and J 6 bases, with 10 bases left between them. This CDR3 has 15 amino acids. The CDR3 region is CASSLLGGRNSPLHF. In DNA form, the CDR3 reads TGTGCCAGCAGTTTATTGGGGGGACGTAATTCACCCCTCCACTTT.

To note about this clone: Other DNA sequences in the same sample also yield this CDR3. The gene calls are TRBV11-2 and TRBJ2-5; D gene uncertain. Germline values: CDR1 SGHAT, CDR2 FQNNGV. V gave up 6 bases and J gave up 4 bases, with 9 bases separating them. This CDR3 comprises 12 residues. The CDR3 coding sequence is TGTGCCAGCAGACTCGTAGGAGAGACCCAGTACTTC. It specifies CASRLVGETQYF.

Written as DNA, the CDR3 is TGTGCCAGCGGACAGGGTACAGATACGCAGTATTTT. Translation gives CASGQGTDTQYF. The rearrangement joins TRBV6-6 to TRBJ2-3, with 8 bases matching TRBD1. This CDR3 region has 12 residues. With 8 bases clipped from V and 3 bases from J, the junction kept 1 base outside the gene matches. Germline V gives CDR1 MNHNY, CDR2 SVGAGI (reference sequence).

The chain recombines TRBV24-1 with TRBJ2-1, with 9 nucleotides matching TRBD1. Germline loops: CDR1 KGHDR, CDR2 SFDVKD. This CDR3 has 13 residues. V trimming: 11 bases; J trimming: 5 bases; junction bases outside the gene matches: 6. CDR3 protein: CARRTGVDNEQFF. The CDR3 DNA is TGTGCCAGACGGACAGGGGTGGACAATGAGCAGTTCTTC.

This chain uses TRBV19 with TRBJ2-2, with 8 bases fitting TRBD1. V was pared by 6 bases and J by 5 bases, with 11 bases of the junction left unmatched. The CDR3 covers 16 residues. Germline V gene sequence: CDR1 LNHDA, CDR2 SQIVND (reference sequence). The CDR3 spells CASSPRGPERTGELFF. In nucleotides, the CDR3 is TGTGCCAGTAGCCCCAGGGGGCCCGAAAGGACCGGGGAGCTGTTTTTT.

The V gene is TRBV9, the J gene TRBJ2-2; D is uncertain. V lost 5 bases and J 1 base, leaving 9 bases between the germline ends. CDR3 length: 14 residues. From germline, CDR1 is SGDLS and CDR2 YYNGEE. DNA of the CDR3: TGTGCCAGCAGTGGGTCGGGGAACACCGGGGAGCTGTTTTTT. Amino acid sequence: CASSGSGNTGELFF.

The rearrangement links TRBV20-1 to TRBJ1-2; the D is unclear. With 3 bases removed from V and 8 bases from J, the gap between germline ends came to 13 bases. CDR1 is DFQATT and CDR2 is SNEGSKA in the germline V gene (reference sequence). This CDR3 has 12 residues. The CDR3 region has the DNA TGCAGTGCTAGTCGGGATAATGGGGGCTACACCTTC. Protein product: CSASRDNGGYTF.

The chain employs TRBV7-8 and TRBJ2-2; 11 nucleotides match TRBD2. This CDR3 has 18 residues. Germline V CDR1 and CDR2: SGHVS, FQNEAQ. Germline trimming cut 5 bases from V and 8 bases from J; bases unmatched to any gene: 16. The CDR3 bases are TGTGCCAGCAGCCGAAGAACCGTAGCGGGAGGGAATGGAGGGGAGCTGTTTTTT. It codes for CASSRRTVAGGNGGELFF.

V and J are TRBV2 and TRBJ2-5; no definite D call. Between the trimmed V and J ends, which lost 6 bases and 4 bases, there was a span of 12 bases. CDR1 is SNHLY, CDR2 FYNNEI, per germline. The CDR3 runs 13 residues. This CDR3 is CASRVGISETQYF. DNA of the CDR3: TGTGCCAGCAGGGTTGGGATCTCAGAGACCCAGTACTTC.

The DNA for the CDR3 is TGTGCCAGCAGCCCCGGTTTGAATCAGCCCCAGCATTTT. This encodes CASSPGLNQPQHF. The chain carries TRBV14 and TRBJ1-5; no clear D. Looked up from germline, CDR1 is SGHDN and CDR2 is FVKESK. V was cut by 4 bases and J by 4 bases, with 8 bases left in between. The length of the CDR3 is 13 residues.

V gene TRBV5-1 combines with J gene TRBJ2-1; 8 bases line up with TRBD2. This CDR3 contains 18 residues. The ends lost 1 base at V and 2 bases at J; junction bases unmatched: 11. Germline CDR1 is SGHRS and CDR2 is YFSETQ. The CDR3 sequence is CASSLLPGGPGTYNEQFF. DNA for the CDR3: TGCGCCAGCAGCTTGCTTCCGGGAGGGCCGGGGACCTACAATGAGCAGTTCTTC.

The chain couples TRBV6-2 or TRBV6-3 to TRBJ2-1; 8 bases line up with TRBD2. The germline V gene has CDR1 MNHEY and CDR2 SVGEGT. The CDR3 is 17 residues long. V was pared by 2 bases and J by 5 bases, with 11 bases of the junction left unmatched. CDR3 protein: CASSYPAWTGGDNEQFF. The CDR3 DNA follows: TGTGCCAGCAGTTACCCGGCCTGGACGGGAGGGGACAATGAGCAGTTCTTC.

The rearrangement joins TRBV7-9 to TRBJ1-6; weak D call: TRBD1 (6 bases). The germline CDR1 and CDR2 sequences are SEHNR and FQNEAQ (reference sequence). The V end lost 5 bases, the J end lost 8 bases, and 19 bases lay between the germline ends. The CDR3 covers 16 residues. In DNA, the CDR3 is TGTGCCAGCAGCCTAACTCCGCAGGGGTTTCATTCACCCCTCCACTTT. Residues: CASSLTPQGFHSPLHF.

The J gene is TRBJ1-5, the V gene TRBV7-3; D unclear. Trimming took off 6 bases at V and 2 bases at J, with 5 bases between the two ends. Germline CDR1 reads SGHTA; CDR2 reads FQGTGA. This CDR3 region has 12 residues. In DNA, the CDR3 is TGTGCCAGCAGTACCGGCAATCAGCCCCAGCATTTT. Amino acids: CASSTGNQPQHF.

The V and J genes are TRBV5-1 and TRBJ1-2, with a weak D call TRBD1 (5 bases). The CDR3 runs to 16 residues. V lost 5 bases and J 4 bases, leaving 21 bases between the germline ends. Germline loops: CDR1 SGHRS, CDR2 YFSETQ. CDR3 amino acids: CASRGRPERDIYGYTF. The DNA for the CDR3 is TGCGCCAGCAGGGGGCGCCCTGAGAGGGATATCTATGGCTACACCTTC.

The chain carries TRBV6-2 or TRBV6-3 and TRBJ1-1; D uncertain. Looked up from germline, CDR1 is MNHEY and CDR2 is SVGEGT. The CDR3 length is 12 residues. V lost 6 bases, J lost 5 bases, and 10 bases lay in between. The CDR3 here is CASSRSWTEAFF. The CDR3 DNA follows: TGTGCCAGCAGCAGATCGTGGACTGAAGCTTTCTTT.

The CDR3 sequence: CATSRVTREMGGYTF. In nucleotides, the CDR3 is TGTGCCACCAGCAGAGTCACCAGGGAGATGGGCGGCTACACCTTC. The rearrangement uses TRBV15 and TRBJ1-2, with a weak D call TRBD1 (5 bases). V was shortened by 1 base and J by 8 bases, with 17 bases between the two germline ends. The CDR3 totals 15 residues. Looked up from germline, CDR1 is LNHNV and CDR2 is YYDKDF (reference sequence).

This chain's CDR3 is CASSQGRSYEQYF. The CDR3 region has the DNA TGCGCCAGCAGCCAAGGGAGATCCTACGAGCAGTACTTC. V gene TRBV4-1 combines with J gene TRBJ2-7; D remains unclear. Between the trimmed V and J ends, which lost 1 base and 1 base, there was a span of 5 bases. CDR3 size: 13 residues. The V gene's germline CDR1 is MGHRA and CDR2 YSYEKL.

CDR3 sequence: CAFGTSGTVNEQFF. The CDR3 coding sequence is TGTGCCTTCGGAACTAGCGGGACGGTCAATGAGCAGTTCTTC. V is TRBV10-3 and J is TRBJ2-1; 10 nucleotides agree with TRBD2. Germline CDR1 reads ENHRY; CDR2 reads SYGVKD. This CDR3 has 14 amino acids. The J segment lost 6 bases and the V segment lost 11 bases, leaving 10 bases of the junction unmatched.

The chain has TRBV11-2 and TRBJ2-7; no definite D call. Trimming left V 3 bases short and J 4 bases short, with 13 bases between. This CDR3 region has 14 residues. Germline loops: CDR1 SGHAT, CDR2 FQNNGV. The DNA of the CDR3 is TGTGCCAGCAGCTTTTTTTACGGAGAATACGAGCAGTACTTC. This gives the protein CASSFFYGEYEQYF. The full variable domain, its missing parts supplied by reference TRBV11-2 and TRBJ2-7, is EAGVAQSPRYKIIEKRQSVAFWCNPISGHATLYWYQQILGQGPKLLIQFQNNGVVDDSQLPKDRFSAERLKGVDSTLKIQPAKLEDSAVYLCASSFFYGEYEQYFGPGTRLTVT.

This clone was observed once. This chain connects TRBV4-1 to TRBJ2-1, with 7 bases fitting TRBD2. The germline CDR1 and CDR2 sequences are MGHRA and YSYEKL. CDR3 length: 16 residues. The V gene end was trimmed by 1 base and the J gene end by 14 bases; junction bases not matched to a gene: 17. DNA of the CDR3: TGCGCCAGCAGCCAAGGCGCTTGGTGGGCGCGGGAGACTAAGTTCTTC. Its protein is CASSQGAWWARETKFF.

This chain uses TRBV9 with TRBJ1-2; D is ambiguous. The CDR3 is made up of 14 amino acids. V lost 0 bases and J lost 2, with 8 bases in between. Germline values: CDR1 SGDLS, CDR2 YYNGEE. Here the CDR3 DNA reads TGTGCCAGCAGCGTAGAGTTAGGCAACTATGGCTACACCTTC. Amino acid sequence: CASSVELGNYGYTF.

V and J are TRBV2 and TRBJ2-5, with D unclear. The germline CDR1 and CDR2 sequences are SNHLY and FYNNEI. The CDR3 is 14 residues long. V was cut by 0 bases and J by 5 bases, with 10 bases left in between. The CDR3 reads CASSEALAWETQYF. CDR3 DNA sequence: TGTGCCAGCAGTGAAGCGCTCGCCTGGGAGACCCAGTACTTC. Together with reference TRBV2 and TRBJ2-5, the CDR3 gives the full variable domain: EPEVTQTPSHQVTQMGQEVILRCVPISNHLYFYWYRQILGQKVEFLVSFYNNEISEKSEIFDDQFSVERPDGSNFTLKIRSTKLEDSAMYFCASSEALAWETQYFGPGTRLLVL.

The rearrangement uses TRBV4-2 and TRBJ1-5; TRBD1 is a possible D gene (5 bases). CDR1 is LGHNA and CDR2 is YNFKEQ in the germline V gene. V lost 4 bases and J 5 bases, leaving 15 bases between the germline ends. CDR3 length: 15 amino acids. The CDR3 sequence is CASSPTTTGDQPQHF. CDR3 bases: TGTGCCAGCAGCCCGACCACAACAGGAGATCAGCCCCAGCATTTT.

The chain couples TRBV2 to TRBJ2-7; D uncertain. This CDR3 region has 11 residues. Germline values: CDR1 SNHLY, CDR2 FYNNEI. Trimming removed 5 bases from V and 11 bases from J, with 13 bases in between. The CDR3 reads CASSYGPWEYF. CDR3 in DNA: TGTGCCAGCAGTTATGGACCGTGGGAGTACTTC.